The 30 T cell receptor beta chains listed next were all sequenced from one sample in a study of T-cell reconstitution after alpha-beta-depleted transplantation in children. It was with unique molecular identifiers that the TCRbeta library was prepared. TCRdb recomputed calls from the PCR reads with MiXCR, one row per CDR3 protein. The sample lists about 78,000 distinct CDR3 sequences; roughly an eighth were seen once. This material consisted of PBMCs, mostly from graft donor cells, taken 180 days after TCRalphabeta/CD19-depleted stem cell transplant. The receptors originated from a male patient between 2 and 9 years old who had a stem cell transplant for acute lymphoblastic leukemia, so the T cells may come from the graft donor.

There are a few counts of this clonotype. The chain links TRBV6-5 to TRBJ2-6; tentative D call: TRBD2 (5 bases). The CDR3 is made up of 15 amino acids. Germline CDR1 reads MNHEY; CDR2 reads SVGAGI. Between the trimmed V and J ends, which lost 6 bases and 0 bases, there was a span of 9 bases. The CDR3: CASSLRGSGANVLTF. Written as DNA, the CDR3 is TGTGCCAGCAGCCTACGGGGCTCTGGGGCCAACGTCCTGACTTTC.

This clonotype was picked up a small number of times. J is TRBJ2-3 and V is TRBV20-1; the match to TRBD2 covers 10 bases. Germline V gene lookup returns CDR1 DFQATT and CDR2 SNEGSKA (reference sequence). The CDR3 has 16 amino acids. The V segment lost 3 bases and the J segment 12 bases; nucleotides outside the gene matches: 18. The CDR3, as DNA: TGCAGTGCTAGTTGGGTAGCGGGGGGAAAGGATATGCCACAGTATTTT. It specifies CSASWVAGGKDMPQYF.

This clonotype was recorded a few times. The genes are TRBV6-5 and TRBJ2-7; 10 positions match TRBD1. CDR3 length: 14 amino acids. Germline V gene lookup returns CDR1 MNHEY and CDR2 SVGAGI. J gave up 6 bases and V 2 bases, and 4 bases lay outside the gene matches. CDR3 residues: CASSYQDRGVEQYF. Here the CDR3 DNA reads TGTGCCAGCAGTTACCAGGACAGGGGGGTCGAGCAGTACTTC.

V and J are TRBV5-8 and TRBJ2-5, with D possibly TRBD1 on 5 matching bases. Germline values: CDR1 SGHTS, CDR2 YDEGEE. V was trimmed by 1 base and J by 5 bases, leaving 12 bases between them. The CDR3 is made up of 14 amino acids. The DNA for the CDR3 is TGTGCCAGCAGCTTGAGGGGCGTCAGGGAGACCCAGTACTTC. The encoded protein is CASSLRGVRETQYF.

This clonotype was observed at least ten times. The rearrangement uses TRBV28 and TRBJ2-5; D gene uncertain. This CDR3 region has 16 residues. V lost 5 bases and J 5 bases, leaving 21 bases between the germline ends. The germline V gene encodes CDR1 MDHEN and CDR2 SYDVKM. CDR3 in amino acids: CASSPTLPATKETQYF. The CDR3 nucleotides read TGTGCCAGCAGTCCCACCCTGCCAGCTACTAAGGAGACCCAGTACTTC.

The chain uses TRBV28 and TRBJ2-7; D is perhaps TRBD2 (6 bases). Trimming took 6 bases from V and 7 from J, leaving 13 bases between them. This CDR3 is 12 amino acids long. Germline CDR1 reads MDHEN; CDR2 reads SYDVKM. The CDR3, as DNA: TGTGCCAGCAGGGGACTCACTCTGGAGCAGTACTTC. The encoded protein is CASRGLTLEQYF. Full variable domain (rest looked up from reference TRBV28 and TRBJ2-7): DVKVTQSSRYLVKRTGEKVFLECVQDMDHENMFWYRQDPGLGLRLIYFSYDVKMKEKGDIPEGYSVSREKKERFSLILESASTNQTSMYLCASRGLTLEQYFGPGTRLTVT.

V and J are TRBV9 and TRBJ2-3; 10 bases line up with TRBD1. V shed 0 bases and J 0 bases; nucleotides not matched to a gene: 16. This CDR3 has 21 residues. Germline loops: CDR1 SGDLS, CDR2 YYNGEE. CDR3 sequence: CASSVGLNSGTGASSTDTQYF. Here the CDR3 DNA reads TGTGCCAGCAGCGTAGGGCTCAACTCCGGGACAGGGGCTTCTAGCACAGATACGCAGTATTTT.

There are a few counts of this clonotype. V usage is TRBV11-2 and J usage is TRBJ2-4; 14 bases map to TRBD2. Germline V gene sequence: CDR1 SGHAT, CDR2 FQNNGV. Trimming cost V 5 bases and J 7 bases; bases outside gene matches: 13. This CDR3 is 18 amino acids long. The CDR3 DNA sequence: TGTGCCAGCAGCAGAGCTTCGGGACTAGCGGGAGTTAGGAACATTCAGTACTTC. Amino acid sequence: CASSRASGLAGVRNIQYF. The complete variable domain, with remaining parts taken from reference TRBV11-2 and TRBJ2-4, reads EAGVAQSPRYKIIEKRQSVAFWCNPISGHATLYWYQQILGQGPKLLIQFQNNGVVDDSQLPKDRFSAERLKGVDSTLKIQPAKLEDSAVYLCASSRASGLAGVRNIQYFGAGTRLSVL.

This clonotype has only a few counts. The CDR3 region has the DNA TGTGCCAGCAGCTTGTATACTACAAGCACAGAGACCCAGTACTTC. This encodes CASSLYTTSTETQYF. The rearrangement uses TRBV5-8 and TRBJ2-5, with D unresolved. Germline-derived CDR1 and CDR2 are SGHTS and YDEGEE. V gave up 1 base and J gave up 4 bases, with 14 bases separating them. The CDR3 consists of 15 residues.

In this sample, this clonotype turned up many times. The chain carries TRBV7-2 and TRBJ1-2, with 7 nucleotides matching TRBD1. Trimming took 2 bases from V and 1 from J; bases not matched to a gene: 10. The CDR3 covers 17 residues. From germline, CDR1 is SGHTA and CDR2 FQGNSA. CDR3 DNA: TGTGCCAGCAGCTTACCACAGGGGCTCGCCCTTAACTATGGCTACACCTTC. It yields the protein CASSLPQGLALNYGYTF.

J is TRBJ2-5 and V is TRBV20-1; D unclear. This CDR3 spans 10 amino acids. With 6 bases removed from V and 4 bases from J, the gap between germline ends came to 6 bases. The germline CDR1 and CDR2 sequences are DFQATT and SNEGSKA (reference sequence). CDR3 in amino acids: CSARRETQYF. Written as DNA, the CDR3 is TGCAGTGCCAGGCGAGAGACCCAGTACTTC.

The rearrangement uses TRBV7-8 and TRBJ2-6, with 10 bases matching TRBD2. V dropped 3 bases and J dropped 7; count of bases not matched to a gene: 9. This CDR3 has 17 amino acids. CDR1 and CDR2 from the germline V gene are SGHVS and FQNEAQ. The CDR3 sequence: CASSFSSGRGYANVLTF. In DNA form, the CDR3 reads TGTGCCAGCAGCTTTTCTAGCGGGAGAGGATATGCCAACGTCCTGACTTTC.

The rearrangement uses TRBV5-4 and TRBJ1-2; D may be TRBD1 (5 bases). The V end lost 1 base, the J end lost 8 bases, and 6 bases lay between the germline ends. CDR1 and CDR2 from the germline V gene are SGHNT and YYREEE (reference sequence). The CDR3 is made up of 11 amino acids. The CDR3 bases are TGTGCCAGCAGCTTGAGGGGAGGCTACACCTTC. Its protein is CASSLRGGYTF.

In its sample, this clonotype was seen many times. This chain joins TRBV28 and TRBJ1-5, with D tentatively TRBD1 (5 bases). Germline V gene lookup returns CDR1 MDHEN and CDR2 SYDVKM. Trimming took off 5 bases at V and 7 bases at J, with 12 bases between the two ends. This CDR3 contains 13 residues. In DNA, the CDR3 is TGTGCCAGCAGTCAGGGCCAAGGCCAGCCCCAGCATTTT. Translated: CASSQGQGQPQHF.

The chain combines TRBV20-1 with TRBJ2-3, with D uncertain. The V end lost 2 bases, the J end lost 1 base, and 7 bases lay between the germline ends. Germline CDR1 reads DFQATT; CDR2 reads SNEGSKA (reference sequence). This CDR3 is built from 13 residues. The CDR3 spells CSARQDRTDTQYF. In DNA form, the CDR3 reads TGCAGTGCTAGACAGGATCGCACAGATACGCAGTATTTT.

V is TRBV28 and J is TRBJ2-3; D gene uncertain. CDR3 size: 13 residues. Germline V gene lookup returns CDR1 MDHEN and CDR2 SYDVKM. Trimming removed 3 bases at V and 6 bases at J, with 10 bases between. In DNA form, the CDR3 reads TGTGCCAGCAGTTTTGTCGTTTTGGATACGCAGTATTTT. It encodes CASSFVVLDTQYF.

V usage is TRBV6-5 and J usage is TRBJ1-3; no clear D gene. CDR3 length: 15 residues. Germline V CDR1 and CDR2: MNHEY, SVGAGI. V shed 0 bases and J shed 0 bases, with 6 bases lying between them. The CDR3 DNA reads as TGTGCCAGCAGTTACTCCCGGGGCTCTGGAAACACCATATATTTT. Amino acid sequence: CASSYSRGSGNTIYF.

This clonotype appeared many times. V gene TRBV5-1 combines with J gene TRBJ1-6, with TRBD1 matching 7 bases. Germline V gene lookup returns CDR1 SGHRS and CDR2 YFSETQ. J was trimmed by 7 bases and V by 5 bases; bases with no gene match: 3. The CDR3 is 13 residues long. The CDR3 bases are TGCGCCAGCAGAAGGGACAGAAATTCACCCCTCCACTTT. Its protein product is CASRRDRNSPLHF.

The V call is TRBV5-1, the J call TRBJ2-5; D may match TRBD1 or TRBD2 (5 bases each). V lost 4 bases, J lost 4 bases, and 11 bases lay in between. The CDR3 sequence is 13 residues long. Germline-derived CDR1 and CDR2 are SGHRS and YFSETQ. CDR3 nucleotides: TGCGCCAGCAGCCCTGGGACGGTAGAGACCCAGTACTTC. It specifies CASSPGTVETQYF.

This clonotype was picked up a small number of times. This chain joins TRBV12-3 or TRBV12-4 and TRBJ1-2; D is unclear. The length of the CDR3 is 13 residues. V was clipped by 3 bases and J by 6 bases, with 11 bases between them. CDR3 loop: CASSFSLRDGYTF. The CDR3 bases are TGTGCCAGCAGTTTCTCCCTCCGAGATGGCTACACCTTC.

The table lists this clonotype with a few counts. The chain employs TRBV7-3 and TRBJ2-7; D remains ambiguous. Trimming left V 4 bases short and J 2 bases short, with 15 bases between. The CDR3 extends over 15 amino acids. Germline V CDR1 and CDR2: SGHTA, FQGTGA. Written as DNA, the CDR3 is TGTGCCAGCAGCTCTTTGGGATCCCCAACCTACGAGCAGTACTTC. This translates into CASSSLGSPTYEQYF.

The CDR3 sequence: CASSLISTDTQYF. CDR3 sequence (DNA): TGTGCCAGCAGCTTAATAAGCACAGATACGCAGTATTTT. The chain uses TRBV11-2 and TRBJ2-3; the D is unclear. The germline V gene encodes CDR1 SGHAT and CDR2 FQNNGV. The CDR3 runs 13 residues. V lost 2 bases, J lost 0 bases, and 3 bases lay in between.

This clonotype turned up a few times. This chain links TRBV7-2 with TRBJ1-2, with D hard to call. Germline V lookup: CDR1 SGHTA, CDR2 FQGNSA. Trimming removed 2 bases at V and 5 bases at J, with 12 bases between. The CDR3 has 14 residues. The CDR3 protein is CASSLRLEGYGYTF. CDR3 DNA: TGTGCCAGCAGCTTACGCCTAGAGGGTTATGGCTACACCTTC.

This clonotype has only a few counts. CDR3: CASSSGGAKTQYF. The CDR3 DNA follows: TGTGCCAGCTCTAGCGGGGGGGCAAAGACCCAGTACTTC. This chain joins TRBV11-3 and TRBJ2-5; the match to TRBD2 covers 12 bases. CDR1 and CDR2 from the germline V gene are SGHNT and YENEEA. V trimming: 8 bases; J trimming: 6 bases; junction bases outside the gene matches: 4. This CDR3 is built from 13 residues.

The sample holds many counts of this clonotype. This chain's CDR3 is CSFQGHGEETQYF. For the CDR3, the DNA is TGCAGTTTCCAGGGTCATGGAGAGGAGACCCAGTACTTC. The rearrangement joins TRBV20-1 to TRBJ2-5; possibly TRBD1 for D (5 bases). Germline loops: CDR1 DFQATT, CDR2 SNEGSKA (reference sequence). This CDR3 contains 13 residues. V lost 8 bases, J lost 5 bases, and 18 bases lay in between.

This sequence joins TRBV11-2 and TRBJ1-3; tentative D call: TRBD1 (5 bases). Trimming pared 2 bases from V and 0 bases from J, leaving 17 bases between. This CDR3 region has 18 residues. Germline V gene sequence: CDR1 SGHAT, CDR2 FQNNGV. CDR3 amino acids: CASSLRAGKGSSGNTIYF. CDR3 coding DNA: TGTGCCAGCAGCTTACGGGCAGGGAAGGGCTCCTCTGGAAACACCATATATTTT.

This CDR3 is CASSVGGGPYNEQFF. In nucleotides, the CDR3 is TGTGCCAGCAGCGTAGGTGGGGGGCCCTACAATGAGCAGTTCTTC. V gene TRBV9 combines with J gene TRBJ2-1; tentatively, D is TRBD1 or TRBD2 (6 bases each). Germline CDR1 reads SGDLS; CDR2 reads YYNGEE. The CDR3 runs 15 residues. V lost 0 bases to trimming and J lost 2 bases, with 9 bases between them.

This chain connects TRBV11-2 to TRBJ2-1; D ambiguous. From germline, CDR1 is SGHAT and CDR2 FQNNGV. The CDR3 runs to 13 residues. V dropped 1 base and J dropped 6 bases, with 7 bases sitting between them. CDR3 region: CASSLAVSNEQFF. The CDR3 DNA is TGTGCCAGCAGCTTAGCCGTTAGCAATGAGCAGTTCTTC.

This clonotype appeared a few times. The chain carries TRBV5-6 and TRBJ1-3; 8 bases are shared with TRBD1. Germline V gene data show CDR1 as SGHDT and CDR2 as YYEEEE. CDR3 size: 15 residues. Trimming cost V 3 bases and J 5 bases; bases outside gene matches: 7. In DNA form, the CDR3 reads TGTGCCAGCAGCTCCCCGGGACAGGAGAGAAACACCATATATTTT. This codes for CASSSPGQERNTIYF. The variable domain in full, completed from reference TRBV5-6 and TRBJ1-3, reads DAGVTQSPTHLIKTRGQQVTLRCSPKSGHDTVSWYQQALGQGPQFIFQYYEEEERQRGNFPDRFSGHQFPNYSSELNVNALLLGDSALYLCASSSPGQERNTIYFGEGSWLTVV.

V is TRBV4-3 and J is TRBJ2-1, with no clear D. V was trimmed by 3 bases and J by 10 bases, leaving 16 bases between them. The CDR3 is 14 residues long. Per the germline V gene, CDR1 is LGHNA and CDR2 is YSLEER. The DNA for the CDR3 is TGCGCCAGCAGCCAGCCTTGGCCAGGTCGGGAGCAGTTCTTC. Translated: CASSQPWPGREQFF.